This T cell receptor (beta chain) was sequenced for a study of T cells in Graves' hyperthyroidism and ophthalmopathy. The TCR beta CDR3 regions underwent amplification using RNA transcripts as the source. Primed by the HTBI set, a first-round RT-PCR was run on the TCR CDR3. TCRdb reanalysed the multiplex PCR reads using MiXCR and keeps one entry per CDR3 protein. Of 600,000 or so distinct CDR3 sequences listed, around 15% are singletons. The CDR3 is made up of 14 amino acids. The V and J ends lost 3 bases and 5 bases, in that order; junction bases with no gene match: 4. Germline V gene data show CDR1 as MNHEY and CDR2 as SVGEGT. No ophthalmopathy progression within 18 months constituted stable Graves' hyperthyroidism.

This rearrangement joins TRBV6-2 or TRBV6-3 to TRBJ1-5; 7 positions agree with TRBD1. Sequenced material: blood. The TCR was taken from a woman aged 25 to 39 with Graves' hyperthyroidism. The CDR3 region has the DNA TGTGCCAGCAGTTATCTGACAGGGTATCAGCCCCAGCATTTT. Its translation: CASSYLTGYQPQHF.